Reported below is one TCR beta chain. What this receptor recognizes is not known. This sample was taken from a study of cytomegalovirus exposure and HLA in healthy donors (dated by TCRdb to the late 2010s). With regard to the full study: An earlier analysis of about 560 of the donors reported about 260 Gb of sequence data and approximately 120 million unique TCR beta sequences obtained from 150 million to 200 million T cells. Both class I and class II loci were covered by HLA typing, at four-digit resolution. Of the approximately 400 genotyped donors, over 70% fell in the genetic ancestry cluster associated with self-reported Caucasian donors. In an earlier analysis of a few hundred of the donors, high-throughput TCR beta sequencing was used to judge whether each TCR beta V gene segment behaved as functional or pseudogenic. Typing coverage varied by locus: 629-630 donors for A, B, C, DRB1 and DQB1; approximately 520 for DQA1; about 590 for DPA1; roughly 470 for DPB1. Alongside the repertoire data, information on donor age, sex, ethnicity and CMV serostatus was compiled. Among several hundred genotyped donors of the cohort, an average of approximately 220,000 unique TCR beta nucleotide sequences was sequenced per donor, of which about 18% were non-productive. An early release that covered some 630 HLA-typed donors contained approximately 300 gigabases of sequencing data and roughly 84 million unique TCR sequences. The study was designed to test whether signatures of past pathogen exposure could be identified by cataloging public T cell receptors. In a later genetic analysis, genome-wide SNP genotypes for about three fifths of the roughly 670 donors were used, and that subset was treated as a discovery cohort. Five DR-DQ haplotypes were handled as single units for association and clustering, since linkage in the cohort was strong. Besides the first cohort of 500 to 700 subjects, a separate validation cohort made up of 120 different subjects was used. To predict cytomegalovirus infection status, the study brought together high-throughput TCR immunosequencing, statistical association of individual TCRs with disease status, and machine learning. A later analysis re-examined previously published TCR beta repertoires from about 670 donors and added high-resolution HLA genotyping to investigate patterns of TCR occurrence. The study used immunosequencing to profile the T cell repertoires of 670 or so subjects and linked those repertoires to cytomegalovirus serostatus. Every repertoire in the discovery cohort had been generated on one and the same sequencing platform. In the later analysis, no new phenotypic data were used to find candidate immune exposures; instead, reliance was placed on TCR beta sequences and their occurrence across donors. Study-wide conclusions, independent of this receptor: The authors suggested that the approach could potentially be generalized to other disease states and immunological phenotypes. Roughly uniform sequencing depth across donors was assumed in presence/absence analyses, although this assumption may not hold. An earlier analysis of 587 of the donors showed that most TCR beta V segments appeared in productive rearrangements either about 87% or about 30% of the time, which broadly matched IMGT annotations. In a later analysis, HLA-associated TCR beta chains showed more clonal expansion and lower generation probabilities than non-associated chains that were equally common. According to a later analysis, TCR association rates differed among HLA loci, with DRB1 alleles showing the most associated TCRs and HLA-C alleles showing the fewest. Most TCR sequences were seen in very few donors, while some public TCRs were found in many individuals. This cohort had only TCR beta chains sequenced, and the lack of alpha or paired-chain data limited which features could be detected. V-gene and J-gene trimming of TCR beta chains was associated with a missense DCLRE1C variant in a later genetic analysis, and the association was replicated in an independent cohort. Compared with the 666-donor mean, donors in an Asian-associated ancestry cluster had fewer N-insertions in productive TCRs, according to a later genetic analysis. Strong co-occurrence of HLA alleles, especially DR and DQ, made assigning TCR associations to individual alleles difficult. A cluster of highly shared sequence variants was judged likely to represent a technical artifact of the sequencing pipeline. A further reported finding was that TCR beta sequences accurately predicted the HLA-A and HLA-B alleles for most subjects in the first cohort. The 87-base-pair reads could not distinguish some IMGT-functional V segments, including TRBV6-2 and TRBV6-3, so those segments were excluded. The earlier analysis of 450 to 700 of the donors excluded fewer than 20 rarely observed V segments, including chromosome 9 orphons, because counts were too low. Correlated functional status among segregating V segments might be attributable to linkage disequilibrium, but an unknown experimental factor could not be ruled out. Because some donors lacked HLA typing at each locus, the association tests relied only on the typed subset. The classifier was reported to diagnose cytomegalovirus status with high specificity and sensitivity in both the original cohort and the validation cohort. Immune exposure information for the cohort was limited to CMV serostatus. In a later analysis, more than 15,000 TCR beta sequences were associated with specific HLA alleles at a false discovery rate of 0.05. A later analysis reported that several top co-occurrence clusters appeared linked to parvovirus B19, influenza, CMV and Epstein-Barr virus. Three of the identified cytomegalovirus-associated TCR beta chains were confirmed in vitro to be specific for cytomegalovirus antigens. In the study, around 160 TCR beta chains were listed as associated with cytomegalovirus. According to a later analysis, most CMV-associated TCR beta chains appeared to be HLA-restricted, and the HLA associations seemed to be driven largely by CMV exposure.

The cohort comprised fewer than 700 healthy bone marrow donors. At the time of sampling, all cohort members were nominally healthy, though unrecorded immune exposures were likely present. The donor was CMV seronegative and was included in the group of several hundred seronegative cohort members. A peripheral blood sample was provided by each donor, and peripheral blood mononuclear cells were used for TCR beta sequencing. The Qiagen DNeasy Blood Extraction Kit was used to extract genomic DNA from the blood cell samples. From the cysteine through the phenylalanine, the CDR3 covers 15 amino acids. Only the CDR3 part of the read is kept: 45 bases, read in frame from the first base. Sequences KGHSH (CDR1) and LQKENI (CDR2) are obtained from the germline V gene. V is cut by 1 base and J by 4 bases, and the space between the germline ends is 13 bases. Library preparation used the immunoSEQ multiplex PCR assay. For the multiplex PCR, a mixture combining 60 forward primers for TCR Vbeta segments and 13 reverse primers for TCR Jbeta segments was used. The CDR3 region of rearranged TCR beta genes was amplified from genomic DNA with a multiplex PCR assay. Amplified TCR beta libraries were sequenced as 87-base-pair reads on the Illumina HiSeq System. In the paper's pipeline: In a later analysis, some 80 million unique TCR beta chains were counted across the roughly 670 repertoires, and about 9.9 million of these chains were shared by at least two donors. To remove PCR and sequencing errors, raw reads were error-corrected and collapsed into unique sequences using a nearest-neighbor algorithm that merged closely related sequences. To assign V, D and J gene segments, CDR3 sequences were aligned to IMGT reference sequences. Each retained sequence needed at least a six-nucleotide match to both a V gene segment and a J gene segment. A rearrangement was called productive if the CDR3 had no stop codons and remained in frame with V and J, and every other rearrangement was called non-productive. CDR3 was defined according to IMGT convention as the region running from the second conserved V-encoded cysteine to the conserved J-encoded phenylalanine. Sequences without an unambiguous match to a single V gene segment were excluded from the earlier analysis of several hundred of the donors. In an earlier analysis of some 590 of the donors, a V segment was called functional when productive rearrangements were above 56.7%, and segregating when the standard deviation between donors exceeded 5%. A statistical classification framework was developed to diagnose cytomegalovirus status using the catalog of TCR beta chain sequences. In a later analysis, TCR nucleotide sequences were compared against IMGT/GENE-DB human TR gene sequences so that V and J genes could be assigned. A later analysis assigned CDR3 sequences and most-parsimonious VDJ recombination scenarios with the TCRdist pipeline. In a later analysis, each TCR beta chain was defined by its CDR3 amino acid sequence together with its V-gene family, and reads without a unique V-gene family were excluded. As a way to deal with suspected cross-contamination and a sequencing artifact, a later analysis dropped 500 to 700 nucleotide sequences that were highly shared and had low generation probability. A later analysis calculated a clonal expansion index for each public chain from normalized within-repertoire ranks of inferred template counts. A later analysis computed generation probabilities with a VDJ recombination model fitted to out-of-frame rearrangements, and checked the results against IGoR. A later analysis scored TCR-TCR, TCR-HLA and TCR-CMV co-occurrence with hypergeometric tests, applying a repertoire-size bias correction to TCR pairs. False discovery rates were estimated in a later analysis by permuting HLA or CMV assignments 20 times. In a later analysis, co-occurring TCRs were grouped using DBSCAN, and TCRdist sequence similarity was added for clustering within HLA-allele-positive subsets. Repertoires with fewer than 30,000 or more than 120,000 public chains were left out of co-occurrence clustering, as were five repertoires with anomalous nucleotide sharing. TCRdb took this table from immuneACCESS and kept in-frame rearrangements with V and J called. Such tables lack part of the clones; where checked against another copy, unresolved V genes explain under half of the gap, and the rest is unexplained. V, J and clone size are taken as reported in that table, and D and trimming were inferred from the DNA itself. The sample's own table lists about 140,000 clones. Jointly, the top ten make up 2.2% of the sample.

The sequencing sample was made of PBMCs. The rearranged segments are TRBV18 and TRBJ2-5; a weak D assignment points to TRBD1 (6 bases agree). The receptor was isolated from a woman aged 18-30 years in good health and CMV-seronegative. The DNA is TGTGCCAGCTCACCACTTACAGGGACGGGAGAGACCCAGTACTTC. This is translated as CASSPLTGTGETQYF.